The 14 T cell receptor beta chains listed next were all sequenced from one sample in a study of T cell repertoires in cytomegalovirus infection. Their antigen targets remain unknown. TCRdb re-derived calls from the reads in MiXCR, one entry per CDR3 protein. The sample carries 110,000 or so distinct CDR3 sequences, 30% to 35% recorded once. Here the sequenced sample was CD8+ T cells from cultured PBMCs, taken from culture after CMV antigen stimulation. These receptors all stem from a human donor in good health (CMV status not recorded). Some clones in this sample may be carry-over from other donors' samples.

The CDR3 bases are TGCGCCAGCAGCCAAGGACTAGCGGGGGGTGGGTACAATGAGCAGTTCTTC. This translates into CASSQGLAGGGYNEQFF. The gene calls are TRBV4-1 and TRBJ2-1; 13 bases line up with TRBD2. Looked up from germline, CDR1 is MGHRA and CDR2 is YSYEKL. J was trimmed by 4 bases and V by 1 base; bases with no gene match: 4. The CDR3 is 17 residues long.

The V gene is TRBV7-9, the J gene TRBJ1-1; D gene uncertain. This CDR3 spans 12 amino acids. Germline-derived CDR1 and CDR2 are SEHNR and FQNEAQ (reference sequence). Trimming took off 4 bases at V and 5 bases at J, with 8 bases between the two ends. CDR3 coding DNA: TGTGCCAGCAGCTGGGCCAGGACTGAAGCTTTCTTT. This translates into CASSWARTEAFF.

This clonotype has only a few counts. The genes are TRBV7-9 and TRBJ2-7, with no clear D. The V gene's germline CDR1 is SEHNR and CDR2 FQNEAQ (reference sequence). The CDR3 runs to 16 residues. V was trimmed by 5 bases and J by 0 bases, leaving 17 bases between them. The CDR3, as DNA: TGTGCCAGCAGCCCAACCCTGGCGCGGCCCTCCTACGAGCAGTACTTC. Protein: CASSPTLARPSYEQYF.

The chain uses TRBV4-1 and TRBJ2-5; D not resolved. CDR1 and CDR2 from the germline V gene are MGHRA and YSYEKL. Between the trimmed V and J ends, which lost 0 bases and 0 bases, there was a span of 8 bases. The CDR3 totals 15 residues. The DNA for the CDR3 is TGCGCCAGCAGCCAAGATCCCTTGTACCAAGAGACCCAGTACTTC. This translates into CASSQDPLYQETQYF.

This clonotype has at least ten counts. The chain carries TRBV7-8 and TRBJ2-7, with 11 bases lining up with TRBD1. Per the germline V gene, CDR1 is SGHVS and CDR2 is FQNEAQ. V trimming: 6 bases; J trimming: 1 base; junction bases outside the gene matches: 11. This CDR3 is 17 amino acids long. As DNA, the CDR3 is TGTGCCAGCAGTAGCCGCAGGACAGGGGGCGATTCCTACGAGCAGTACTTC. This codes for CASSSRRTGGDSYEQYF.

The chain links TRBV27 to TRBJ2-1; 14 bases agree with TRBD2. The CDR3 runs to 14 residues. V lost 7 bases to trimming and J lost 8 bases; unmatched junction nucleotides: 4. Germline CDR1 MNHEY, CDR2 SMNVEV (reference sequence). The CDR3 loop is CASNGLAGGDEQFF. In DNA form, the CDR3 reads TGTGCCAGCAATGGACTAGCGGGAGGTGATGAGCAGTTCTTC.

V gene TRBV4-2 combines with J gene TRBJ1-1; 7 nucleotides agree with TRBD1. With 5 bases clipped from V and 0 bases from J, the junction kept 6 bases outside the gene matches. The germline gives CDR1 LGHNA, CDR2 YNFKEQ. This CDR3 spans 15 amino acids. CDR3 protein: CASSAGTDMNTEAFF. CDR3 bases: TGTGCCAGCAGCGCAGGGACAGATATGAACACTGAAGCTTTCTTT.

Within the sample, this clonotype is medium-sized (0.01 to 0.1%). J is TRBJ1-2 and V is TRBV7-8; tentatively, D is TRBD1 (6 bases). There are 15 residues in the CDR3. V lost 2 bases and J 7 bases, leaving 17 bases between the germline ends. Germline V gene data show CDR1 as SGHVS and CDR2 as FQNEAQ. CDR3 DNA: TGTGCCAGCAGCTTACAAAGGACAGACCCCAGTGGCTACACCTTC. It is translated as CASSLQRTDPSGYTF.

As to this clonotype: A much bigger clone sits one base away, suggesting this may be a read error. The chain employs TRBV7-2 and TRBJ2-2, with D tentatively TRBD2 (6 bases). Germline V CDR1 and CDR2: SGHTA, FQGNSA. This CDR3 is built from 20 residues. The CDR3 nucleotides read TGTGCCAGCAGCTTAGTAATGCGGGGCGCATACCGAGCGAACACCGGGGTGCTGTTTTTT. It specifies CASSLVMRGAYRANTGVLFF.

In this sample, this clonotype turned up a few times. This rearrangement joins TRBV5-1 to TRBJ1-2, with 7 bases aligning to TRBD1. Trimming removed 3 bases from V and 5 bases from J; junction bases left unmatched: 7. CDR1 is SGHRS, CDR2 YFSETQ, per germline. CDR3 length equals 14 residues. The CDR3 sequence is CASSSEWTGYGYTF. CDR3 nucleotides: TGCGCCAGCAGCTCCGAATGGACAGGTTATGGCTACACCTTC.

V usage is TRBV20-1 and J usage is TRBJ2-7; weak D call: TRBD1 (9 bases). The germline CDR1 and CDR2 sequences are DFQATT and SNEGSKA (reference sequence). The CDR3 is 17 amino acids. Deletions cut 6 bases from V and 3 bases from J, with 27 bases between. In nucleotides, the CDR3 is TGCAGTGCCACAGACAGGGGGTCCGGCGGGGGGAACTACGAGCAGTACTTC. Translating it yields CSATDRGSGGGNYEQYF.

The chain combines TRBV7-9 with TRBJ1-4; maybe TRBD1 (5 bases). Per the germline V gene, CDR1 is SEHNR and CDR2 is FQNEAQ (reference sequence). Trimming pared 8 bases from V and 4 bases from J, leaving 17 bases between. The CDR3 runs 15 residues. The CDR3 here is CASGRGDRLNEKLFF. The CDR3 DNA follows: TGTGCCAGCGGAAGGGGCGACAGACTTAATGAAAAACTGTTTTTT.

This clonotype was observed a few times. The genes are TRBV6-5 and TRBJ2-3, with TRBD1 as a possible D gene (6 bases). Trimming removed 2 bases at V and 3 bases at J, with 15 bases between. Looked up from germline, CDR1 is MNHEY and CDR2 is SVGAGI. This CDR3 region has 16 residues. The CDR3 spells CASSYTGTFWTDTQYF. CDR3 coding DNA: TGTGCCAGCAGTTACACAGGGACATTTTGGACAGATACGCAGTATTTT.

The V gene is TRBV7-2, the J gene TRBJ2-2; D unclear. CDR3 length equals 15 residues. Between the trimmed V and J ends, which lost 5 bases and 0 bases, there was a span of 10 bases. CDR1 and CDR2 from the germline V gene are SGHTA and FQGNSA. The CDR3, as DNA: TGTGCCAGCAGCACCCCGTTGGCGAACACCGGGGAGCTGTTTTTT. Encoded protein: CASSTPLANTGELFF.